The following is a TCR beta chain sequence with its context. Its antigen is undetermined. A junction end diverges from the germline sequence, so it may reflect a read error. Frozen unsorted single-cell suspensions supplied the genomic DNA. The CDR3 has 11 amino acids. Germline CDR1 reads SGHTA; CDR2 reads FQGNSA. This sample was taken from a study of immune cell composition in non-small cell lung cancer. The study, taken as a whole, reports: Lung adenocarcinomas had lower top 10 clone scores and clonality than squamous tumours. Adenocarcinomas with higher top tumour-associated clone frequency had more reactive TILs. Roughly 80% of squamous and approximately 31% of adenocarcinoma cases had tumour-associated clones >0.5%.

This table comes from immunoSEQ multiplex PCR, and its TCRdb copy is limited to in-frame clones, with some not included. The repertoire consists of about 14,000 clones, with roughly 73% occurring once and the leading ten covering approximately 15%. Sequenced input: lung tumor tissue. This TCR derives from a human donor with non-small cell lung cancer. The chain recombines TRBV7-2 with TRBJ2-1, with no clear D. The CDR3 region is CASSGYNERFF. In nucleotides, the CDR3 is TGTGCCAGCAGCGGTTACAATGAGCGGTTCTTC.